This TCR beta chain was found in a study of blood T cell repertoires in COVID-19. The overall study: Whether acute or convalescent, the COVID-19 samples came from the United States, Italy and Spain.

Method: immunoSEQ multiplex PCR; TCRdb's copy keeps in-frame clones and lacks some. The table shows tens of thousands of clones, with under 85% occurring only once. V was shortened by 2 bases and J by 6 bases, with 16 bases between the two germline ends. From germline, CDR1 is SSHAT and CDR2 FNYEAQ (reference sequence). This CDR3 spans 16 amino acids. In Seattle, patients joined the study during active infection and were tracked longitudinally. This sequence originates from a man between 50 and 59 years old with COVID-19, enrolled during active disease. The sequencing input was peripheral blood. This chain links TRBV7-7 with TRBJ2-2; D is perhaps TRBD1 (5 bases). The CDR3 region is CASSLSWTLSAGELFF. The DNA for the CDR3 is TGTGCCAGCAGCTTAAGTTGGACATTGAGTGCCGGGGAGCTGTTTTTT.